The clone carrying this TCR beta chain was counted once. With 60 Vbeta and 13 Jbeta primers, the PCR was carried out. Method: immunoSEQ multiplex PCR; TCRdb's copy keeps in-frame clones and lacks some. The table records more than 140,000 clones, around 79% of them present only once. This specimen belongs to a study of cytomegalovirus exposure and HLA in healthy donors. The germline gives CDR1 MNHEY, CDR2 SVGAGI. The CDR3 extends over 11 amino acids. V was trimmed by 5 bases and J by 6 bases, leaving 5 bases between them. The rearrangement links TRBV6-5 to TRBJ2-1; D is perhaps TRBD1 (5 bases). The material sequenced was PBMCs. The sequence was collected from a man aged 25 to 40 in good health and CMV-seropositive. CDR3 amino acids: CASSQGNEQFF. The CDR3 bases are TGTGCCAGCAGTCAGGGCAATGAGCAGTTCTTC.